The 29 T cell receptor beta chains reported below all come from one sample, sequenced in a study of T cell repertoires in cytomegalovirus infection. MiXCR, run by TCRdb on the reads, gives a single entry per CDR3 protein. The sample shows a few hundred thousand distinct CDR3 sequences, about 40% of them seen only once. The antigens these receptors bind are not known. The sample was cultured PBMCs, taken from culture after CMV antigen stimulation. Receptors originate from a human donor in good health (CMV status not recorded). Some clones in this sample may be carry-over from other donors' samples.

The rearrangement joins TRBV28 to TRBJ2-3; either TRBD1 or TRBD2 may supply D (5 bases each). The V gene lost 6 bases and the J gene lost 0 bases, with 16 bases spanning the gap. Germline lookup yields CDR1 MDHEN and CDR2 SYDVKM. The length of the CDR3 is 16 residues. The CDR3 region has the DNA TGTGCCAGCAGGAGTCATGACGGGACGAGCACAGATACGCAGTATTTT. Protein product: CASRSHDGTSTDTQYF.

This chain joins TRBV7-2 and TRBJ1-2; D is possibly TRBD1 (6 bases). The length of the CDR3 is 14 residues. Germline V lookup: CDR1 SGHTA, CDR2 FQGNSA. The germline V and J ends were trimmed by 1 base and 4 bases, with 10 bases remaining between them. CDR3: CASSLGGPIYGYTF. CDR3 sequence (DNA): TGTGCCAGCAGCTTAGGGGGGCCAATCTATGGCTACACCTTC. The complete variable domain, with remaining parts taken from reference TRBV7-2 and TRBJ1-2, reads GAGVSQSPSNKVTEKGKDVELRCDPISGHTALYWYRQSLGQGLEFLIYFQGNSAPDKSGLPSDRFSAERTGGSVSTLTIQRTQQEDSAVYLCASSLGGPIYGYTFGSGTRLTVV.

V and J are TRBV7-8 and TRBJ1-3; D unresolved. This CDR3 contains 17 residues. V lost 5 bases, J lost 0 bases, and 17 bases lay in between. Per the germline V gene, CDR1 is SGHVS and CDR2 is FQNEAQ. The CDR3 nucleotides are TGTGCCAGCAGCCCACGGAGAGCAACCTCCTCTGGAAACACCATATATTTT. Translation: CASSPRRATSSGNTIYF. Variable domain in full (rest from reference TRBV7-8 and TRBJ1-3): GAGVSQSPRYKVAKRGQDVALRCDPISGHVSLFWYQQALGQGPEFLTYFQNEAQLDKSGLPSDRFFAERPEGSVSTLKIQRTQQEDSAVYLCASSPRRATSSGNTIYFGEGSWLTVV.

The CDR3 sequence: CASSYSGLFIQYNEQFF. The DNA for the CDR3 is TGTGCCAGCAGTTATTCGGGACTCTTCATCCAATACAATGAGCAGTTCTTC. The rearrangement uses TRBV6-9 and TRBJ2-1; the D gene is possibly TRBD2 (6 bases). Trimming took off 0 bases at V and 4 bases at J, with 16 bases between the two ends. This CDR3 is built from 17 residues. Germline V CDR1 and CDR2: MNHGY, SVAAGI.

V is TRBV7-2 and J is TRBJ2-7; the D call may be TRBD1 or TRBD2 (6 bases each). V gave up 2 bases and J gave up 9 bases, with 14 bases separating them. The length of the CDR3 is 13 residues. The germline gives CDR1 SGHTA, CDR2 FQGNSA. The CDR3 region is CASSLRRGVLQYF. CDR3 nucleotide sequence: TGTGCCAGCAGCTTAAGGAGGGGGGTACTGCAGTACTTC. Combining the CDR3 with reference TRBV7-2 and TRBJ2-7 gives the whole variable domain GAGVSQSPSNKVTEKGKDVELRCDPISGHTALYWYRQSLGQGLEFLIYFQGNSAPDKSGLPSDRFSAERTGGSVSTLTIQRTQQEDSAVYLCASSLRRGVLQYFGPGTRLTVT.

J is TRBJ2-5 and V is TRBV6-1; D may match TRBD1 or TRBD2 (6 bases each). Germline V lookup: CDR1 MNHNS, CDR2 SASEGT. The CDR3 runs 16 residues. Trimming shortened V by 8 bases and J by 0 bases, and 19 bases separated the two germline ends. The CDR3 DNA reads TGTGCCAGCGGGGGGCCGCGAGGGGGGTACCAAGAGACCCAGTACTTC. This codes for CASGGPRGGYQETQYF.

There are a few counts of this clonotype. CDR3 sequence reads: CASRSAGGTGELFF. The DNA of the CDR3 is TGTGCCAGCAGGTCCGCGGGGGGCACCGGGGAGCTGTTTTTT. The chain is built from TRBV6-2 or TRBV6-3 and TRBJ2-2, with 8 bases matching TRBD2. With V trimmed by 6 bases and J by 4 bases, 4 bases remained unmatched. The length of the CDR3 is 14 residues. Germline CDR1 is MNHEY and CDR2 is SVGEGT.

V gene TRBV11-2 combines with J gene TRBJ2-4, with D perhaps matching TRBD2 (5 bases). V was cut by 2 bases and J by 7 bases, with 12 bases left in between. Germline values: CDR1 SGHAT, CDR2 FQNNGV. This CDR3 has 14 residues. CDR3 DNA sequence: TGTGCCAGCAGCTTAACGGCGGGCCTGAACATTCAGTACTTC. This encodes CASSLTAGLNIQYF.

The table lists this clonotype with a few counts. The genes are TRBV7-9 and TRBJ1-1; no clear D. In germline, CDR1 is SEHNR, CDR2 FQNEAQ (reference sequence). The CDR3 loop spans 12 amino acids. V lost 2 bases, J lost 5 bases, and 6 bases lay in between. The CDR3 reads CASSLWSTEAFF. CDR3 nucleotides: TGTGCCAGCAGCTTATGGAGTACTGAAGCTTTCTTT.

The chain links TRBV29-1 to TRBJ1-2; D call uncertain. V lost 7 bases to trimming and J lost 4 bases, with 16 bases between them. The CDR3 consists of 13 residues. CDR1 is SQVTM and CDR2 is ANQGSEA in the germline V gene. The CDR3 spells CSALLGPFYGYTF. For the CDR3, the DNA is TGCAGCGCCTTGTTAGGACCCTTCTATGGCTACACCTTC.

This clonotype was counted a few times. This chain joins TRBV7-2 and TRBJ1-1; D gene unclear. The germline V gene has CDR1 SGHTA and CDR2 FQGNSA. The CDR3 sequence is 13 residues long. V lost 8 bases to trimming and J lost 0 bases, with 10 bases between them. The DNA of the CDR3 is TGTGCCAGCGGCAAGGAAATGAACACTGAAGCTTTCTTT. Translation gives CASGKEMNTEAFF.

The chain links TRBV6-8 to TRBJ2-7; weak D call: TRBD1 (6 bases). The CDR3 extends over 14 amino acids. CDR1 is MNHGY and CDR2 is SAAAGT in the germline V gene. Trimming cost V 6 bases and J 0 bases, with 12 bases left between them. Written as DNA, the CDR3 is TGTGCCAGCAGGCAGGGGCTGAGCTCCTACGAGCAGTACTTC. Encoded protein: CASRQGLSSYEQYF.

Remarks on this clonotype: A much more abundant neighbour one base away suggests this may be a read error. This chain uses TRBV7-2 with TRBJ1-1; 7 nucleotides agree with TRBD1. The CDR3 extends over 13 amino acids. The trim removed 4 bases at V and 3 bases at J, leaving 2 bases unmatched. Germline V lookup: CDR1 SGHTA, CDR2 FQGNSA. This CDR3 reads CASSSGQDTEAFF. CDR3 in DNA: TGTGCCAGCAGCTCCGGACAGGACACTGAAGCTTTCTTT.

The chain uses TRBV7-2 and TRBJ2-3, with D possibly being TRBD2 (6 bases). Germline V gene lookup returns CDR1 SGHTA and CDR2 FQGNSA. The CDR3 is 16 residues long. Trimming shortened V by 3 bases and J by 0 bases, and 13 bases separated the two germline ends. The CDR3 DNA is TGTGCCAGCAGCTTCTGGCGGGAACCTAGCACAGATACGCAGTATTTT. It encodes CASSFWREPSTDTQYF.

V is TRBV12-3 or TRBV12-4 and J is TRBJ2-3; 8 bases agree with TRBD1. V dropped 6 bases and J dropped 6; count of bases not matched to a gene: 8. There are 14 residues in the CDR3. CDR3 coding DNA: TGTGCCAGCAGAAAGACAGGGGCGGGGGATACGCAGTATTTT. It codes for CASRKTGAGDTQYF.

This chain uses TRBV19 with TRBJ1-1; D gene unclear. Germline V gives CDR1 LNHDA, CDR2 SQIVND (reference sequence). Trimming stripped 6 bases from V and 0 bases from J, with 14 bases between. This CDR3 region has 15 residues. The CDR3 bases are TGTGCCAGTAGCCCGCAGGACGGAATGAACACTGAAGCTTTCTTT. Protein product: CASSPQDGMNTEAFF.

The rearrangement uses TRBV9 and TRBJ1-1; D unresolved. The CDR3 has 14 amino acids. Germline V gene lookup returns CDR1 SGDLS and CDR2 YYNGEE. The ends were cut back, 0 bases at V and 10 bases at J, with 16 bases in the middle. The CDR3 loop is CASSVDWAVRGAFF. The CDR3 DNA follows: TGTGCCAGCAGCGTAGATTGGGCAGTACGGGGAGCTTTCTTT.

This clonotype was observed a few times. The chain has TRBV4-1 and TRBJ2-2, with D maybe TRBD2 (5 bases). This CDR3 is built from 15 residues. Looked up from germline, CDR1 is MGHRA and CDR2 is YSYEKL. V gave up 2 bases and J gave up 2 bases, with 9 bases separating them. The CDR3 sequence: CASSQRASNTGELFF. As DNA, the CDR3 is TGCGCCAGCAGCCAAAGGGCTAGCAACACCGGGGAGCTGTTTTTT.

This sequence joins TRBV6-5 and TRBJ1-1; possibly TRBD1 for D (5 bases). This CDR3 region has 15 residues. CDR1 is MNHEY and CDR2 is SVGAGI in the germline V gene. Trimming removed 4 bases at V and 4 bases at J, with 16 bases between. The CDR3, as DNA: TGTGCCAGCAGTTTAAACCGGGGGTCTGGCACTGAAGCTTTCTTT. Translating it yields CASSLNRGSGTEAFF.

Only a few counts were recorded for this clonotype. CDR3 DNA sequence: TGTGCCAGCAGCTCGCCCTTGCTAGGCTATGGCTACACCTTC. It encodes CASSSPLLGYGYTF. The chain carries TRBV5-4 and TRBJ1-2; D unclear. There are 14 residues in the CDR3. The germline gives CDR1 SGHNT, CDR2 YYREEE (reference sequence). The germline V and J ends were trimmed by 3 bases and 4 bases, with 13 bases remaining between them.

Only a few counts were recorded for this clonotype. The rearrangement uses TRBV10-3 and TRBJ1-6; D ambiguous. The V end lost 0 bases, the J end lost 10 bases, and 4 bases lay between the germline ends. Per germline, CDR1 ENHRY and CDR2 SYGVKD. The CDR3 covers 12 residues. The CDR3 DNA follows: TGTGCCATCAGTGAGTCGGGCTCACCCCTCCACTTT. Translating it yields CAISESGSPLHF.

The genes are TRBV5-4 and TRBJ2-7, with 10 bases that match TRBD1. CDR1 is SGHNT and CDR2 is YYREEE in the germline V gene (reference sequence). The CDR3 length is 15 residues. V trimming: 5 bases; J trimming: 2 bases; junction bases outside the gene matches: 7. CDR3: CASSLGDRGPYEQYF. CDR3 coding DNA: TGTGCCAGCAGTCTAGGGGACAGGGGCCCCTACGAGCAGTACTTC.

This clonotype was found a few times. The chain uses TRBV7-6 and TRBJ2-7, with D perhaps TRBD1 (5 bases). Germline-derived CDR1 and CDR2 are SGHVS and FNYEAQ. V dropped 1 base and J dropped 7 bases, with 11 bases sitting between them. This CDR3 spans 13 amino acids. The CDR3 DNA sequence: TGTGCCAGCAGCTTAGAGGTAGCAGGGGAGCAGTACTTC. It specifies CASSLEVAGEQYF.

This chain links TRBV7-2 with TRBJ2-2, with unresolved D. The CDR3 has 16 residues. V lost 1 base, J lost 0 bases, and 9 bases lay in between. The germline gives CDR1 SGHTA, CDR2 FQGNSA. In DNA form, the CDR3 reads TGTGCCAGCAGCTTAGGGAGAGATGCGAACACCGGGGAGCTGTTTTTT. As protein: CASSLGRDANTGELFF. Complete variable domain (other parts from reference TRBV7-2 and TRBJ2-2): GAGVSQSPSNKVTEKGKDVELRCDPISGHTALYWYRQSLGQGLEFLIYFQGNSAPDKSGLPSDRFSAERTGGSVSTLTIQRTQQEDSAVYLCASSLGRDANTGELFFGEGSRLTVL.

The chain links TRBV10-3 to TRBJ2-1; TRBD2 is a possible D gene (5 bases). Germline V lookup: CDR1 ENHRY, CDR2 SYGVKD. This CDR3 contains 13 residues. V was pared by 4 bases and J by 8 bases, with 12 bases between. The CDR3 coding sequence is TGTGCCATCAGTGGCCGAGCGGTGGATGAGCAGTTCTTC. Translating gives CAISGRAVDEQFF.

The chain joins TRBV7-8 to TRBJ1-5; a possible D gene is TRBD1 (5 bases). V was trimmed by 4 bases and J by 6 bases, leaving 16 bases between them. Germline values: CDR1 SGHVS, CDR2 FQNEAQ. The CDR3 runs 15 residues. CDR3 sequence reads: CASSSARIGGQPQHF. The CDR3 nucleotides read TGTGCCAGCAGCTCCGCCCGAATTGGGGGTCAGCCCCAGCATTTT.

The chain links TRBV7-2 to TRBJ2-3, with 7 nucleotides matching TRBD2. V was clipped by 2 bases and J by 2 bases; unmatched bases: 16. The CDR3 is 19 amino acids. Germline V gene sequence: CDR1 SGHTA, CDR2 FQGNSA. The CDR3 loop reads CASSLRASGRTSPTDTQYF. DNA of the CDR3: TGTGCCAGCAGCTTAAGGGCTAGCGGCCGAACCTCCCCCACAGATACGCAGTATTTT. Full variable domain (outside the CDR3, taken from reference TRBV7-2 and TRBJ2-3): GAGVSQSPSNKVTEKGKDVELRCDPISGHTALYWYRQSLGQGLEFLIYFQGNSAPDKSGLPSDRFSAERTGGSVSTLTIQRTQQEDSAVYLCASSLRASGRTSPTDTQYFGPGTRLTVL.

This clonotype was detected only a few times. This sequence joins TRBV12-3 or TRBV12-4 and TRBJ1-3, with unresolved D. The CDR3 loop spans 14 amino acids. V was shortened by 5 bases and J by 0 bases, with 8 bases between the two germline ends. Here the CDR3 reads CASSPGYSGNTIYF. As DNA, the CDR3 is TGTGCCAGCAGTCCGGGCTACTCTGGAAACACCATATATTTT.

The chain is built from TRBV5-5 and TRBJ1-2, with D perhaps TRBD1 (5 bases). The ends were cut back, 4 bases at V and 12 bases at J, with 16 bases in the middle. CDR1 and CDR2 (germline): SGHKS, YYEKEE (reference sequence). The CDR3 extends over 12 amino acids. The CDR3 loop reads CASSRNGGKDTF. The CDR3 region has the DNA TGTGCCAGCAGCCGGAATGGGGGGAAGGACACCTTC.